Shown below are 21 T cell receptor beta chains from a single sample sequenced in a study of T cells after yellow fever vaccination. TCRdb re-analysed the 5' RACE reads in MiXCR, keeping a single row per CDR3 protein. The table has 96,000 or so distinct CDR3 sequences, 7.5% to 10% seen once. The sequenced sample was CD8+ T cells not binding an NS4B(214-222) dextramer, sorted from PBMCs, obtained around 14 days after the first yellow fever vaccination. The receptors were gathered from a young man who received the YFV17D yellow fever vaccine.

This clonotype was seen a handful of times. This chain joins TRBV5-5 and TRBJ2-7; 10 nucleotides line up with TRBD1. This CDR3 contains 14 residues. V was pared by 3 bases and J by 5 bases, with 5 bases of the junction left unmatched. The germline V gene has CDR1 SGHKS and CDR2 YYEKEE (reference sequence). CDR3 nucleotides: TGTGCCAGCAGCTGGGGGACAGGGGTGAACGAGCAGTACGTC. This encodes CASSWGTGVNEQYV.

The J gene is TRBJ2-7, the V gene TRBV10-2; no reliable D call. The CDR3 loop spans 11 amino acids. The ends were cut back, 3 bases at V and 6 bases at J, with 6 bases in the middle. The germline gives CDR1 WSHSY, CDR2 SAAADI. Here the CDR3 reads CASSDMIEQYF. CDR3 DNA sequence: TGCGCCAGCAGTGATATGATCGAGCAGTACTTC.

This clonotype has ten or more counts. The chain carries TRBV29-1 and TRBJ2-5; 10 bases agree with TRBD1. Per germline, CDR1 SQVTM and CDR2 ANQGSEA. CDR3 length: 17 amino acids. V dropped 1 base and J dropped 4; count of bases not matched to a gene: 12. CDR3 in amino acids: CSVEVLDIGDRGETQYF. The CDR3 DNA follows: TGCAGCGTTGAAGTATTGGATATTGGGGACAGGGGAGAGACCCAGTACTTC.

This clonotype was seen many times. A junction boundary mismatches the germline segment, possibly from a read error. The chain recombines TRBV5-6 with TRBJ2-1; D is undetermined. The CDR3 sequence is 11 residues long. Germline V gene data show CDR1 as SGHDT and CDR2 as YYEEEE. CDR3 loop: CASSSDNEQFF. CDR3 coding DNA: TGTGCCAGCAGCTCCGACAATGAGCAGTTCTTC.

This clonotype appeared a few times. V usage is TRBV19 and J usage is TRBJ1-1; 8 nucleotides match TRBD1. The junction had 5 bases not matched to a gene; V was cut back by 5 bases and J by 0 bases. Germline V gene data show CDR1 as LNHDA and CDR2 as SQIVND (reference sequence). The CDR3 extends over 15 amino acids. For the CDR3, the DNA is TGTGCCAGTAGTGCCCGGACAGGGATGAACACTGAAGCTTTCTTT. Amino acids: CASSARTGMNTEAFF.

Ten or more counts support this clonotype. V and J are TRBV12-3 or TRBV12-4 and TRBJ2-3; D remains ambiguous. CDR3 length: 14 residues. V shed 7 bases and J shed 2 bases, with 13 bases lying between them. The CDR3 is CASTSRSYTDTQYF. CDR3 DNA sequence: TGTGCCAGCACCTCTAGGAGCTACACAGATACGCAGTATTTT.

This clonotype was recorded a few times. The CDR3, as DNA: TGTGCCAGCAGCTTCGTTCAGGGGGCTAGCGGGGAAGAGACCCAGTACTTC. This encodes CASSFVQGASGEETQYF. The chain is built from TRBV7-9 and TRBJ2-5; possible D gene TRBD2, 9 bases. The CDR3 is 17 residues long. Germline-derived CDR1 and CDR2 are SEHNR and FQNEAQ (reference sequence). The V and J ends lost 3 bases and 3 bases respectively, with 20 bases between them.

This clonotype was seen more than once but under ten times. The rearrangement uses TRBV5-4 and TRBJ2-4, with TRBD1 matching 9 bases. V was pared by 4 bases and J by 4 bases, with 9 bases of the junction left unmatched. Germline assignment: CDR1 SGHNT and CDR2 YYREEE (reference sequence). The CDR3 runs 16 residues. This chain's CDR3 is CASSPIGQGRKNIQYF. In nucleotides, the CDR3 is TGTGCCAGCAGCCCTATCGGACAGGGGAGGAAAAACATTCAGTACTTC. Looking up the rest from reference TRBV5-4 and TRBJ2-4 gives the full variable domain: ETGVTQSPTHLIKTRGQQVTLRCSSQSGHNTVSWYQQALGQGPQFIFQYYREEENGRGNFPPRFSGLQFPNYSSELNVNALELDDSALYLCASSPIGQGRKNIQYFGAGTRLSVL.

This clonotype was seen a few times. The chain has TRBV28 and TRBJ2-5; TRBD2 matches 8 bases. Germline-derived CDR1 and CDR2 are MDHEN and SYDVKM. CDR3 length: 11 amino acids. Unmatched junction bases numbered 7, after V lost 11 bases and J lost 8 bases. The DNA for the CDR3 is TGTGCCTGCACCGGGAGGGGTACCCAGTACTTC. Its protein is CACTGRGTQYF.

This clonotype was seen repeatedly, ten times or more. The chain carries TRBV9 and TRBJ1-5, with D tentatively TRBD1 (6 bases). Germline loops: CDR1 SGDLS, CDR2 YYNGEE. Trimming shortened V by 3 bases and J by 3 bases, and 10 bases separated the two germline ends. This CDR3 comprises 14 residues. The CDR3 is CASSGAGDNQPQHF. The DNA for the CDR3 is TGTGCCAGCAGCGGAGCAGGGGACAATCAGCCCCAGCATTTT. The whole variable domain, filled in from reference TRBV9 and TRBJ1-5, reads DSGVTQTPKHLITATGQRVTLRCSPRSGDLSVYWYQQSLDQGLQFLIQYYNGEERAKGNILERFSAQQFPDLHSELNLSSLELGDSALYFCASSGAGDNQPQHFGDGTRLSIL.

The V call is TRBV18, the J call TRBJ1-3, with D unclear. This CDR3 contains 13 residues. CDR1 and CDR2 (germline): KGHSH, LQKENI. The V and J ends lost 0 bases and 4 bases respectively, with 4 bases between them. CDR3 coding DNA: TGTGCCAGCTCACCACCGGTCGGAAACACCATATATTTT. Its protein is CASSPPVGNTIYF.

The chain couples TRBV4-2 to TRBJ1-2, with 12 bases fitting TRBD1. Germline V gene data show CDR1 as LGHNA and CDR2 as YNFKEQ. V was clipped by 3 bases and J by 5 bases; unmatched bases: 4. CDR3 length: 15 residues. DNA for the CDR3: TGTGCCAGCAGCCAGGGGACAGGGGGCTTGTATGGCTACACCTTC. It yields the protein CASSQGTGGLYGYTF.

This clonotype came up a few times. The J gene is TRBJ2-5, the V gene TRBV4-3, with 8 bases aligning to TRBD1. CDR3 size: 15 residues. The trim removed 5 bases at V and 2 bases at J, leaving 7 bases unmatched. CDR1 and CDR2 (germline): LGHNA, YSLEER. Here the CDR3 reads CASSKTDREQETQYF. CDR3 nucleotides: TGCGCCAGCAGCAAAACGGACAGGGAGCAAGAGACCCAGTACTTC.

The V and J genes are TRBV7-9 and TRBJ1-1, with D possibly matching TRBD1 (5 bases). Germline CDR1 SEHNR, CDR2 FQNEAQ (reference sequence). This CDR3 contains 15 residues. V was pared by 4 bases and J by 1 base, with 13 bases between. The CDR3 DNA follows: TGTGCCAGCAGCTCATGGGGGTACGGGAACACTGAAGCTTTCTTT. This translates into CASSSWGYGNTEAFF.

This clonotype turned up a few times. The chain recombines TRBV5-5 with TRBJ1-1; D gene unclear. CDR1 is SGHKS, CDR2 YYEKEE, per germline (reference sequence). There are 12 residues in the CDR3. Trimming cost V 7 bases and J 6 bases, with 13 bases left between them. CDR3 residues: CASAGLSAEAFF. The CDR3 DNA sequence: TGTGCCAGCGCGGGGTTATCGGCTGAAGCTTTCTTT.

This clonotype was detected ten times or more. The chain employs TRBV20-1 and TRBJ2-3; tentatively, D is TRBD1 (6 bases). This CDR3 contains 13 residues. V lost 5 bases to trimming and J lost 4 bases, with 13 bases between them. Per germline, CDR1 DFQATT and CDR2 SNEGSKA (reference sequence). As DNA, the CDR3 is TGCAGTGCTGCCCCAGGGGCGTCAGATACGCAGTATTTT. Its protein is CSAAPGASDTQYF.

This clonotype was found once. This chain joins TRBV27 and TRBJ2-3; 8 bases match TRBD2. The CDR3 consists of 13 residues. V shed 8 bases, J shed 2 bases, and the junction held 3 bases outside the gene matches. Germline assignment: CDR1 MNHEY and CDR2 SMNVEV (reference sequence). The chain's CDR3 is CASSAGATDTQYF. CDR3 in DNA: TGTGCCAGCTCAGCGGGGGCCACAGATACGCAGTATTTT.

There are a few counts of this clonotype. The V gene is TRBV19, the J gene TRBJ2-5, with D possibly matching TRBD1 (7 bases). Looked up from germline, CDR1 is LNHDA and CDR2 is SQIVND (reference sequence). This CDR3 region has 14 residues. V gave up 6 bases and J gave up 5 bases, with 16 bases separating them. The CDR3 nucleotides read TGTGCCAGTAGCGGCCAGGGGGGAGGCGAGACCCAGTACTTC. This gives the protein CASSGQGGGETQYF.

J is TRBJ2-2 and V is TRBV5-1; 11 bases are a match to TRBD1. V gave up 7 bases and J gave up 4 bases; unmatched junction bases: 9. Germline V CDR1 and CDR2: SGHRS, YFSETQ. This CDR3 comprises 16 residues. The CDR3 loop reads CASSSDRGLSTGELFF. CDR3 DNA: TGCGCCAGCTCCTCGGACAGGGGGCTTTCCACCGGGGAGCTGTTTTTT.

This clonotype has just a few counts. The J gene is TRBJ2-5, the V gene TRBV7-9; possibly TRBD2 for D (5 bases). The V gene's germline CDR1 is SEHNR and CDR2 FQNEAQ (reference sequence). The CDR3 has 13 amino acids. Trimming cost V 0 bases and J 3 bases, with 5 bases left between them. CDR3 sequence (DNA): TGTGCCAGCAGCTTAGCGAGGGAAGAGACCCAGTACTTC. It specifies CASSLAREETQYF.

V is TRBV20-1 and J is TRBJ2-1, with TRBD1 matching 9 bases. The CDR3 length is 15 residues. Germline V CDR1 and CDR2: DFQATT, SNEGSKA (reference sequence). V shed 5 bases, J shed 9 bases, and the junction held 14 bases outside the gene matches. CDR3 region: CSAARDRVYEGEQFF. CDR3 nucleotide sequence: TGCAGTGCTGCCCGGGACAGGGTATACGAGGGTGAGCAGTTCTTC.